This entry concerns a single T cell receptor (beta chain). The source of the sample is a study of blood T cell repertoires in COVID-19. The wider study: Both acute and convalescent COVID-19 samples were obtained from the United States, Italy and Spain. T cells, B-cell-depleted T cells, or PBMCs provided the cDNA or gDNA that served as material.

Assay: immunoSEQ multiplex PCR; the TCRdb copy retains only in-frame clones and omits some. The table includes around 150,000 clones, around 81% detected once. The CDR3 has 15 residues. The trim removed 6 bases at V and 3 bases at J, leaving 9 bases unmatched. Germline V gene data show CDR1 as MNHEY and CDR2 as SVGAGI. The chain is built from TRBV6-5 and TRBJ2-7, with 9 bases fitting TRBD1. The source material was peripheral blood. This TCR came from a man aged 55 to 70 with active or convalescent COVID-19. CDR3 protein: CASRTPRDRVYEQYF. CDR3 nucleotides: TGTGCCAGCAGGACCCCGCGGGACAGGGTCTACGAGCAGTACTTC.